This entry lists 28 T cell receptor beta chains sequenced from one sample in a study of T cells after yellow fever vaccination. MiXCR was run by TCRdb on the 5' RACE reads, yielding one entry per CDR3 protein. The sample lists some 670,000 distinct CDR3 sequences; around 12% were seen once. Sample: PBMCs, taken on the day of the yellow fever booster vaccination. The receptors here all came from a man aged 25 to 40 who received the YFV17D yellow fever vaccine.

This clonotype was picked up many times. One end of the junction is discordant with germline, which a read error may explain. The chain is built from TRBV5-1 and TRBJ2-3; TRBD2 matches 7 bases. The CDR3 runs to 14 residues. Germline CDR1 reads SGHRS; CDR2 reads YFSETQ. This chain's CDR3 is CASSFGSGTDTQYF. The CDR3 region has the DNA TGTGCCAGCAGTTTCGGTAGCGGGACAGATACGCAGTATTTT.

This rearrangement joins TRBV29-1 to TRBJ2-3; D is perhaps TRBD1 (5 bases). The germline gives CDR1 SQVTM, CDR2 ANQGSEA. The V end lost 4 bases, the J end lost 9 bases, and 17 bases lay between the germline ends. The CDR3 totals 13 residues. CDR3 residues: CSVVQQALSTQYF. CDR3 coding DNA: TGCAGCGTTGTTCAACAGGCTCTATCCACGCAGTATTTT.

V usage is TRBV3-1 and J usage is TRBJ2-3; 12 nucleotides agree with TRBD2. CDR3 length: 18 residues. Per the germline V gene, CDR1 is LGHDT and CDR2 is YNNKEL (reference sequence). V lost 4 bases and J lost 2; bases outside the gene matches: 10. CDR3 protein: CASSPTMTSGRDTDTQYF. Written as DNA, the CDR3 is TGTGCCAGCAGCCCAACCATGACTAGCGGGAGAGACACAGATACGCAGTATTTT.

There are many counts of this clonotype. The rearrangement links TRBV20-1 to TRBJ1-1; D remains unclear. From germline, CDR1 is DFQATT and CDR2 SNEGSKA (reference sequence). The CDR3 length is 11 residues. V was cut by 6 bases and J by 1 base, with 6 bases left in between. The CDR3 here is CSARGNTEAFF. CDR3 in DNA: TGCAGTGCCCGGGGGAACACTGAAGCTTTCTTT.

J is TRBJ2-1 and V is TRBV15, with 9 bases matching TRBD1. The V gene end was trimmed by 5 bases and the J gene end by 7 bases; junction bases not matched to a gene: 15. Per germline, CDR1 LNHNV and CDR2 YYDKDF (reference sequence). The CDR3 is made up of 17 amino acids. The DNA for the CDR3 is TGTGCCACCAGCTCCCCCCAAGGGGGACAGGGCTTGAATGAGCAGTTCTTC. Amino acid sequence: CATSSPQGGQGLNEQFF.

A few counts support this clonotype. The chain couples TRBV7-2 to TRBJ2-5; D not certain. The CDR3 consists of 14 residues. Germline values: CDR1 SGHTA, CDR2 FQGNSA. With 4 bases removed from V and 4 bases from J, the gap between germline ends came to 13 bases. CDR3 in DNA: TGTGCCAGCAGCTCCCGGGCCCCCCGAGAGACCCAGTACTTC. Its translation: CASSSRAPRETQYF.

The chain combines TRBV7-2 with TRBJ2-5; D perhaps matches TRBD2 (6 bases). CDR1 and CDR2 (germline): SGHTA, FQGNSA. The CDR3 extends over 14 amino acids. V was shortened by 6 bases and J by 3 bases, with 14 bases between the two germline ends. The CDR3 DNA sequence: TGTGCCAGCAGTCGGGGGTCGGTTGAAGAGACCCAGTACTTC. Translation gives CASSRGSVEETQYF.

In its sample, this clonotype was seen a few times. The V call is TRBV3-1, the J call TRBJ2-3; 9 nucleotides agree with TRBD2. The CDR3 extends over 15 amino acids. V was pared by 4 bases and J by 4 bases, with 6 bases of the junction left unmatched. CDR1 and CDR2 from the germline V gene are LGHDT and YNNKEL (reference sequence). As DNA, the CDR3 is TGTGCCAGCAGCCTAATAGCGGGAGCGGCAGATACGCAGTATTTT. Protein: CASSLIAGAADTQYF.

V gene TRBV20-1 combines with J gene TRBJ2-1; the match to TRBD2 covers 12 bases. The CDR3 extends over 19 amino acids. Losses at the gene ends were 6 bases for V and 8 bases for J; bases not matched to a gene: 23. CDR1 is DFQATT and CDR2 is SNEGSKA in the germline V gene (reference sequence). CDR3 DNA sequence: TGCAGTGCGGATAAGAATTCCAACCTGCGTCTAGCGGGAGGGGATGAGCAGTTCTTC. Protein sequence: CSADKNSNLRLAGGDEQFF.

The rearrangement links TRBV5-1 to TRBJ2-7, with a weak D call TRBD2 (5 bases). V lost 0 bases to trimming and J lost 2 bases, with 21 bases between them. The CDR3 runs to 18 residues. Germline V lookup: CDR1 SGHRS, CDR2 YFSETQ. Here the CDR3 DNA reads TGCGCCAGCAGCTTGGATGGAGACGGACTGGACCGCCCCTACGAGCAGTACTTC. Translation gives CASSLDGDGLDRPYEQYF. The full variable domain, its missing parts supplied by reference TRBV5-1 and TRBJ2-7, is KAGVTQTPRYLIKTRGQQVTLSCSPISGHRSVSWYQQTPGQGLQFLFEYFSETQRNKGNFPGRFSGRQFSNSRSEMNVSTLELGDSALYLCASSLDGDGLDRPYEQYFGPGTRLTVT.

There are a few counts of this clonotype. The V and J genes are TRBV4-3 and TRBJ2-1; TRBD2 might be the D (5 bases). Germline lookup yields CDR1 LGHNA and CDR2 YSLEER. The CDR3 consists of 18 residues. V shed 3 bases and J shed 0 bases, with 18 bases lying between them. CDR3: CASSQEPPERSSYNEQFF. The CDR3 nucleotides are TGCGCCAGCAGCCAGGAACCCCCCGAGCGGAGCTCCTACAATGAGCAGTTCTTC.

V and J are TRBV6-2 or TRBV6-3 and TRBJ2-3; no definite D call. This CDR3 is built from 14 residues. Trimming took off 4 bases at V and 0 bases at J, with 8 bases between the two ends. Germline CDR1 is MNHEY and CDR2 is SVGEGT. The CDR3 reads CASSSGDSTDTQYF. In DNA form, the CDR3 reads TGTGCCAGCAGTTCAGGAGATAGCACAGATACGCAGTATTTT.

The V gene is TRBV29-1, the J gene TRBJ1-1, with a weak D call TRBD1 (5 bases). V lost 4 bases to trimming and J lost 4 bases, with 16 bases between them. Germline loops: CDR1 SQVTM, CDR2 ANQGSEA. The length of the CDR3 is 14 residues. CDR3 loop: CSVGGAGPGTEAFF. In DNA form, the CDR3 reads TGCAGCGTTGGGGGCGCGGGGCCTGGCACTGAAGCTTTCTTT.

This chain links TRBV7-2 with TRBJ2-1, with 16 bases fitting TRBD2. V shed 5 bases and J 12 bases; nucleotides not matched to a gene: 10. Germline lookup yields CDR1 SGHTA and CDR2 FQGNSA. The CDR3 totals 16 residues. The CDR3 nucleotides read TGTGCCAGCAGCCCCGCGGGACTAGCGGGAGGGGCTGCGCAGTTCTTC. Amino acids: CASSPAGLAGGAAQFF.

V gene TRBV19 combines with J gene TRBJ1-4, with D possibly matching TRBD1 (5 bases). V was pared by 3 bases and J by 8 bases, with 13 bases between. This CDR3 comprises 14 residues. From germline, CDR1 is LNHDA and CDR2 SQIVND (reference sequence). CDR3 bases: TGTGCCAGTAGTATGCCGGTCAGGGCGGAAAAACTGTTTTTT. Residues: CASSMPVRAEKLFF.

This chain connects TRBV6-4 to TRBJ2-3; D gene uncertain. There are 12 residues in the CDR3. The V gene's germline CDR1 is MRHNA and CDR2 SNTAGT. V was cut by 8 bases and J by 5 bases, with 11 bases left in between. The chain's CDR3 is CASQGEGDTQYF. The CDR3 DNA reads as TGTGCCAGCCAAGGAGAAGGAGATACGCAGTATTTT.

This clonotype came up a few times. The V gene is TRBV28, the J gene TRBJ2-7; 9 nucleotides agree with TRBD2. There are 16 residues in the CDR3. The V and J ends lost 7 bases and 3 bases, in that order; junction bases with no gene match: 13. From germline, CDR1 is MDHEN and CDR2 SYDVKM. The CDR3: CASTLPGLAGDYEQYF. CDR3 in DNA: TGTGCCAGCACCCTCCCGGGATTAGCGGGAGACTACGAGCAGTACTTC.

This clonotype was observed at least ten times. This chain uses TRBV27 with TRBJ1-2; D remains ambiguous. The V gene lost 6 bases and the J gene lost 6 bases, with 14 bases spanning the gap. Looked up from germline, CDR1 is MNHEY and CDR2 is SMNVEV (reference sequence). This CDR3 has 13 residues. The CDR3 here is CASSEFGRDGYTF. In nucleotides, the CDR3 is TGTGCCAGCAGCGAGTTTGGGCGGGATGGCTACACCTTC.

This clonotype came up many times. The V gene is TRBV7-2, the J gene TRBJ2-5; D unresolved. The CDR3 sequence is 15 residues long. The V gene's germline CDR1 is SGHTA and CDR2 FQGNSA. V lost 6 bases and J lost 3, with 17 bases in between. In DNA form, the CDR3 reads TGTGCCAGCAGATCTGGGCAGGAGAGAGAAGAGACCCAGTACTTC. Translated, it gives CASRSGQEREETQYF.

Comment on this clonotype: Germline and junction disagree at one end, which may indicate a read error. The genes are TRBV20-1 and TRBJ2-5, with TRBD1 matching 9 bases. This CDR3 region has 16 residues. Germline V gene sequence: CDR1 DFQATT, CDR2 SNEGSKA (reference sequence). The CDR3 DNA sequence: TGCTGTGCTAGAGACCTACAGGGGGCGCCGGGAGAGACCCAGTACTTC. It is translated as CCARDLQGAPGETQYF.

This clonotype occurred a few times. The V call is TRBV2, the J call TRBJ1-4; D gene uncertain. The CDR3 runs to 15 residues. V dropped 1 base and J dropped 5 bases, with 11 bases sitting between them. Germline CDR1 reads SNHLY; CDR2 reads FYNNEI. Written as DNA, the CDR3 is TGTGCCAGCAGTGAAGGAGGGCACACGAATGAAAAACTGTTTTTT. Its protein product is CASSEGGHTNEKLFF.

This clonotype has only a few counts. The rearrangement links TRBV5-6 to TRBJ2-7; the match to TRBD2 covers 8 bases. After removal of 2 bases from V and 0 bases from J, the junction contained 4 bases not matched to a gene. Germline lookup yields CDR1 SGHDT and CDR2 YYEEEE. The CDR3 loop spans 15 amino acids. DNA for the CDR3: TGTGCCAGCAGCTTCGGAGCGGGAGTCTCCTACGAGCAGTACTTC. It is translated as CASSFGAGVSYEQYF.

The rearrangement joins TRBV2 to TRBJ2-7; 10 bases map to TRBD1. This CDR3 contains 13 residues. In germline, CDR1 is SNHLY, CDR2 FYNNEI. Trimming at V came to 7 bases and at J to 2 bases, leaving 2 bases not matched to a gene. CDR3 DNA: TGTGCCAGCACCGGGACAGGGGCCTACGAGCAGTACTTC. Its translation: CASTGTGAYEQYF.

This clonotype has a handful of counts. The chain is built from TRBV20-1 and TRBJ1-2, with TRBD1 as a possible D gene (6 bases). V lost 3 bases and J lost 3, with 14 bases in between. The length of the CDR3 is 14 residues. Germline CDR1 DFQATT, CDR2 SNEGSKA (reference sequence). CDR3 residues: CSASLGARDYGYTF. For the CDR3, the DNA is TGCAGTGCTAGTTTGGGGGCACGAGACTATGGCTACACCTTC.

The chain recombines TRBV4-2 with TRBJ2-4; D is ambiguous. Trimming pared 0 bases from V and 0 bases from J, leaving 6 bases between. Germline CDR1 LGHNA, CDR2 YNFKEQ. This CDR3 contains 15 residues. The CDR3 coding sequence is TGTGCCAGCAGCCAAGATTTGACAGCCAAAAACATTCAGTACTTC. The encoded protein is CASSQDLTAKNIQYF.

The V call is TRBV15, the J call TRBJ2-5; weak D call: TRBD2 (6 bases). The germline gives CDR1 LNHNV, CDR2 YYDKDF (reference sequence). The CDR3 spans 11 residues. V was cut by 10 bases and J by 3 bases, with 9 bases left in between. CDR3 residues: CAILAEETQYF. CDR3 DNA sequence: TGTGCCATACTAGCAGAAGAGACCCAGTACTTC.

This clonotype was picked up a small number of times. The chain has TRBV7-3 and TRBJ2-1; 7 nucleotides line up with TRBD2. V was pared by 3 bases and J by 2 bases, with 4 bases of the junction left unmatched. The CDR3 sequence is 15 residues long. The germline V gene encodes CDR1 SGHTA and CDR2 FQGTGA. The CDR3 spells CASSFLGGAYNEQFF. In nucleotides, the CDR3 is TGTGCCAGCAGCTTTCTGGGGGGGGCCTACAATGAGCAGTTCTTC.

This CDR3 reads CASSQLSGRGPDTQYF. The CDR3 nucleotides are TGTGCCAGCAGCCAACTTAGCGGGAGAGGTCCAGATACGCAGTATTTT. This chain uses TRBV7-2 with TRBJ2-3, with 9 bases lining up with TRBD2. The CDR3 covers 16 residues. Germline CDR1 and CDR2: SGHTA and FQGNSA. The J segment lost 4 bases and the V segment lost 5 bases, leaving 10 bases of the junction unmatched.